This entry is about one T cell receptor (beta chain). These data belong to a study of blood T cell repertoires in COVID-19. Study details: From the United States, Italy and Spain came samples of acute and convalescent COVID-19.

Germline CDR1 is KGHDR and CDR2 is SFDVKD. This CDR3 has 15 residues. Trimming removed 3 bases from V and 4 bases from J; junction bases left unmatched: 6. Authors' data handling: Amplification with reference gene primers provided the estimates of nucleated cell counts. Method: immunoSEQ multiplex PCR; TCRdb's copy keeps in-frame clones and lacks some. V and J calls and clone size are those listed in that table; D and trimming were worked out from the DNA. The sample records over 200,000 clones, under 85% being singletons. The Seattle patients, enrolled during active infection, were followed longitudinally.

The rearrangement links TRBV24-1 to TRBJ2-3; 7 bases are a match to TRBD2. The source is an elderly woman with COVID-19, enrolled during active disease. Sequences were obtained from peripheral blood. The DNA for the CDR3 is TGTGCCACCAGTGATCCTAGCGGTACCGCAGATACGCAGTATTTT. Translating it yields CATSDPSGTADTQYF.